The entry below gives a single T cell receptor (beta chain) sequence along with its context. The antigen remains undetermined. Both 60 Vbeta primers and 13 Jbeta primers went into the PCR. The method was immunoSEQ multiplex PCR; TCRdb's version includes in-frame clones alone and lacks a portion of them. The sample includes approximately 120,000 clones, around 78% seen only once; the top ten take around 3.9%. This sample is drawn from a study of cytomegalovirus exposure and HLA in healthy donors. The study's findings and limits: Despite most TCR sequences being rare, some public TCRs occurred in many donors. Researchers reported in a later analysis that a missense DCLRE1C variant was tied to TCR beta V- and J-gene trimming.

V was clipped by 6 bases and J by 0 bases, with 8 bases between them. CDR1 and CDR2 (germline): MNHEY, SVGAGI. The CDR3 length is 13 residues. The source of this sequence is a man aged 40-55 years in good health and CMV-seronegative. The chain couples TRBV6-5 to TRBJ1-1; the D gene is possibly TRBD1 (6 bases). The sequenced material came from PBMCs. CDR3 nucleotide sequence: TGTGCCAGCAGCAGGGACATGAACACTGAAGCTTTCTTT. It yields the protein CASSRDMNTEAFF.